What follows are 26 T cell receptor beta chains derived from one specimen sequenced in a study of T-cell reconstitution after alpha-beta-depleted transplantation in children. Preparation of the TCRbeta library used unique molecular identifiers. TCRdb ran MiXCR on the PCR reads and lists one entry per CDR3 protein. The sample consists of some 240,000 distinct CDR3 sequences, 9% to 10% of them appearing once. The specimen was PBMCs from the stem cell graft donor, collected from the stem cell graft. The receptors come from a human donor who donated a stem cell graft to a child with SCID.

There are many counts of this clonotype. The V and J genes are TRBV28 and TRBJ1-5; D ambiguous. The CDR3 loop spans 12 amino acids. Per germline, CDR1 MDHEN and CDR2 SYDVKM. V gave up 4 bases and J gave up 7 bases, with 8 bases separating them. The CDR3 sequence: CASSSPIQPQHF. The CDR3 DNA sequence: TGTGCCAGCAGTTCGCCTATACAGCCCCAGCATTTT.

This clonotype was seen ten or more times. The chain recombines TRBV5-1 with TRBJ2-5; D gene uncertain. The V gene's germline CDR1 is SGHRS and CDR2 YFSETQ. The ends were cut back, 0 bases at V and 0 bases at J, with 12 bases in the middle. The CDR3 length is 16 residues. CDR3 sequence (DNA): TGCGCCAGCAGCTTGGGGTCTACCTCGTACCAAGAGACCCAGTACTTC. It codes for CASSLGSTSYQETQYF. Full variable domain (missing parts from reference TRBV5-1 and TRBJ2-5): KAGVTQTPRYLIKTRGQQVTLSCSPISGHRSVSWYQQTPGQGLQFLFEYFSETQRNKGNFPGRFSGRQFSNSRSEMNVSTLELGDSALYLCASSLGSTSYQETQYFGPGTRLLVL.

This clonotype was found many times. The J gene is TRBJ2-1, the V gene TRBV7-3, with 8 nucleotides matching TRBD2. The trim removed 5 bases at V and 7 bases at J, leaving 10 bases unmatched. Germline-derived CDR1 and CDR2 are SGHTA and FQGTGA. The CDR3 has 15 amino acids. The CDR3 spells CASSPFASGGNEQFF. CDR3 nucleotide sequence: TGTGCCAGCAGCCCCTTCGCCAGCGGGGGAAATGAGCAGTTCTTC.

The table lists this clonotype with many counts. The rearrangement joins TRBV5-6 to TRBJ2-7; D is unresolved. Trimming shortened V by 1 base and J by 2 bases, and 10 bases separated the two germline ends. From germline, CDR1 is SGHDT and CDR2 YYEEEE. This CDR3 is 14 amino acids long. CDR3 in DNA: TGTGCCAGCAGCTTGTTTGTGGAGACCTACGAGCAGTACTTC. Amino acid sequence: CASSLFVETYEQYF.

This clonotype was counted ten times or more. The rearrangement links TRBV5-1 to TRBJ2-1; unclear D gene. The length of the CDR3 is 12 residues. Germline V gene data show CDR1 as SGHRS and CDR2 as YFSETQ. Trimming took off 0 bases at V and 12 bases at J, with 10 bases between the two ends. The CDR3 region is CASSLVLVLQFF. The CDR3 DNA sequence: TGCGCCAGCAGCTTGGTTTTGGTTTTGCAGTTCTTC.

This clonotype was seen repeatedly, ten times or more. V is TRBV3-1 and J is TRBJ2-1; D gene unclear. Germline CDR1 is LGHDT and CDR2 is YNNKEL (reference sequence). The CDR3 totals 15 residues. Trimming stripped 3 bases from V and 3 bases from J, with 12 bases between. This CDR3 reads CASSHRRKFYNEQFF. The CDR3 DNA follows: TGTGCCAGCAGCCACCGGCGCAAGTTCTACAATGAGCAGTTCTTC.

In this sample, this clonotype turned up many times. J is TRBJ2-5 and V is TRBV20-1, with 10 bases fitting TRBD2. Germline V gives CDR1 DFQATT, CDR2 SNEGSKA (reference sequence). The CDR3 loop spans 13 amino acids. The J segment lost 4 bases and the V segment lost 3 bases, leaving 2 bases of the junction unmatched. This CDR3 is CSARGTSVETQYF. The CDR3 nucleotides read TGCAGTGCTAGGGGGACTAGCGTAGAGACCCAGTACTTC.

The rearrangement uses TRBV27 and TRBJ2-2; 7 nucleotides match TRBD2. J was trimmed by 3 bases and V by 3 bases; bases with no gene match: 4. Per germline, CDR1 MNHEY and CDR2 SMNVEV (reference sequence). This CDR3 region has 15 residues. The CDR3 region has the DNA TGTGCCAGCAGTTTTGGCGGGGGTCACACCGGGGAGCTGTTTTTT. Translation: CASSFGGGHTGELFF.

This clonotype was picked up many times. This chain uses TRBV20-1 with TRBJ2-7; 8 bases match TRBD1. The trim removed 4 bases at V and 4 bases at J, leaving 6 bases unmatched. The CDR3 loop spans 13 amino acids. CDR1 is DFQATT and CDR2 is SNEGSKA in the germline V gene (reference sequence). This CDR3 is CSAIDRGRYEQYF. The DNA of the CDR3 is TGCAGTGCTATAGACAGGGGACGGTACGAGCAGTACTTC.

This clonotype was picked up many times. This chain uses TRBV7-9 with TRBJ2-7; D possibly matches TRBD1 or TRBD2 (5 bases each). Germline lookup yields CDR1 SEHNR and CDR2 FQNEAQ (reference sequence). Trimming took 4 bases from V and 2 from J, leaving 12 bases between them. The CDR3 covers 14 residues. DNA of the CDR3: TGTGCCAGCAGCTCTCCGGGACGCCCCTACGAGCAGTACTTC. Translated, it gives CASSSPGRPYEQYF.

This clonotype was seen a handful of times. V and J are TRBV19 and TRBJ1-1; D unresolved. V was shortened by 0 bases and J by 5 bases, with 19 bases between the two germline ends. CDR1 and CDR2 from the germline V gene are LNHDA and SQIVND (reference sequence). The CDR3 has 17 amino acids. The CDR3 here is CASSIDRNGSAGTEAFF. In DNA, the CDR3 is TGTGCCAGTAGTATAGATAGAAATGGGTCAGCGGGGACTGAAGCTTTCTTT.

This clonotype was observed many times. The rearrangement joins TRBV6-5 to TRBJ2-1; 8 nucleotides agree with TRBD1. Germline trimming cut 4 bases from V and 7 bases from J; bases unmatched to any gene: 9. Looked up from germline, CDR1 is MNHEY and CDR2 is SVGAGI. This CDR3 comprises 15 residues. CDR3 bases: TGTGCCAGCAGTTTTTCCGGACAGGGTACGAATGAGCAGTTCTTC. Translating gives CASSFSGQGTNEQFF.

The sample holds many counts of this clonotype. CDR3 nucleotides: TGTGCCAGCAGCCAGCGTTGGTACAATGAGCAGTTCTTC. Translating it yields CASSQRWYNEQFF. The V and J genes are TRBV11-2 and TRBJ2-1; no firm D call. The CDR3 is 13 residues long. Germline CDR1 SGHAT, CDR2 FQNNGV. Trimming took off 5 bases at V and 4 bases at J, with 9 bases between the two ends. The full variable domain, in which reference TRBV11-2 and TRBJ2-1 provide the parts outside the CDR3, is EAGVAQSPRYKIIEKRQSVAFWCNPISGHATLYWYQQILGQGPKLLIQFQNNGVVDDSQLPKDRFSAERLKGVDSTLKIQPAKLEDSAVYLCASSQRWYNEQFFGPGTRLTVL.

This clonotype was detected ten times or more. The V and J genes are TRBV20-1 and TRBJ2-3, with 9 nucleotides matching TRBD2. CDR3 length: 16 amino acids. V was clipped by 3 bases and J by 0 bases; unmatched bases: 7. CDR1 is DFQATT and CDR2 is SNEGSKA in the germline V gene (reference sequence). The CDR3 region is CSASHGAGGSTDTQYF. CDR3 DNA sequence: TGCAGTGCTAGCCATGGAGCGGGGGGAAGCACAGATACGCAGTATTTT.

This clonotype came up many times. The rearrangement joins TRBV27 to TRBJ1-5; D call uncertain. The length of the CDR3 is 14 residues. Trimming took off 6 bases at V and 2 bases at J, with 11 bases between the two ends. Germline CDR1 is MNHEY and CDR2 is SMNVEV (reference sequence). CDR3 in amino acids: CASRNPGRNQPQHF. The CDR3 DNA is TGTGCCAGCAGGAACCCTGGGCGCAATCAGCCCCAGCATTTT.

This clonotype was picked up a small number of times. The DNA of the CDR3 is TGTGCCAGCTCACCCTCCGCATCGAATTCCTATAATTCACCCCTCCACTTT. This gives the protein CASSPSASNSYNSPLHF. The chain recombines TRBV18 with TRBJ1-6; D gene uncertain. Germline V gene sequence: CDR1 KGHSH, CDR2 LQKENI. There are 17 residues in the CDR3. V lost 3 bases and J lost 1, with 13 bases in between.

This clonotype was seen many times. The chain recombines TRBV5-1 with TRBJ2-5; TRBD2 aligns across 10 bases. This CDR3 has 16 residues. V shed 3 bases and J 2 bases; nucleotides not matched to a gene: 7. Germline lookup yields CDR1 SGHRS and CDR2 YFSETQ. The DNA for the CDR3 is TGCGCCAGCAGCTGGCCTAGCGGGGGACTACAAGAGACCCAGTACTTC. Translating gives CASSWPSGGLQETQYF.

This clonotype was picked up many times. This chain joins TRBV7-2 and TRBJ2-3; no firm D call. CDR1 is SGHTA, CDR2 FQGNSA, per germline. Trimming took 5 bases from V and 1 from J, leaving 13 bases between them. This CDR3 region has 15 residues. The CDR3 DNA reads as TGTGCCAGCAGCCTGTCGAACCGTGGCACAGATACGCAGTATTTT. It specifies CASSLSNRGTDTQYF.

This clonotype was recorded at least ten times. V gene TRBV5-1 combines with J gene TRBJ2-5, with 10 positions matching TRBD2. V lost 6 bases and J lost 3; bases outside the gene matches: 8. The germline CDR1 and CDR2 sequences are SGHRS and YFSETQ. This CDR3 contains 15 residues. The CDR3 region is CASNLAGGTEETQYF. The DNA of the CDR3 is TGCGCCAGCAACTTAGCGGGGGGCACAGAAGAGACCCAGTACTTC.

Ten or more counts support this clonotype. The chain has TRBV5-1 and TRBJ1-1, with no clear D. Germline CDR1 SGHRS, CDR2 YFSETQ. This CDR3 is built from 14 residues. Trimming took off 1 base at V and 0 bases at J, with 7 bases between the two ends. The DNA of the CDR3 is TGCGCCAGCAGCTTGCGGCCTATGAACACTGAAGCTTTCTTT. This encodes CASSLRPMNTEAFF.

This clonotype was observed a few times. The chain links TRBV28 to TRBJ1-1, with TRBD1 as a possible D gene (6 bases). Germline V CDR1 and CDR2: MDHEN, SYDVKM. CDR3 size: 15 residues. V lost 6 bases and J 7 bases, leaving 21 bases between the germline ends. The CDR3 DNA reads TGTGCCAGCAGCCCTCATCGCCGGGACAAGTATGAAGCTTTCTTT. It is translated as CASSPHRRDKYEAFF.

This chain joins TRBV6-1 and TRBJ2-6, with a weak D call TRBD2 (7 bases). Trimming removed 8 bases at V and 1 base at J, with 15 bases between. The CDR3 totals 16 residues. From germline, CDR1 is MNHNS and CDR2 SASEGT. DNA for the CDR3: TGTGCCAGCTCCGTGGGAGGGGGATCTGGGGCCAACGTCCTGACTTTC. Protein sequence: CASSVGGGSGANVLTF.

There are many counts of this clonotype. The V gene is TRBV6-1, the J gene TRBJ2-2; D is unclear. V lost 6 bases and J lost 2, with 10 bases in between. This CDR3 spans 14 amino acids. Germline-derived CDR1 and CDR2 are MNHNS and SASEGT. CDR3: CASRMQINTGELFF. The CDR3 DNA reads as TGTGCCAGCAGGATGCAAATAAACACCGGGGAGCTGTTTTTT.

Regarding this clonotype: The junction does not match germline at one end; this may be a read error. This chain connects TRBV5-1 to TRBJ2-3; the D gene is possibly TRBD1 (5 bases). Germline CDR1 and CDR2: SGHRS and YFSETQ. The CDR3 has 14 amino acids. The DNA of the CDR3 is TGCGCCATCAGCCTGACAGCTGGGGCAGATACGCAGTATTTT. Its translation: CAISLTAGADTQYF. Supplemented by reference TRBV5-1 and TRBJ2-3, the full variable domain reads KAGVTQTPRYLIKTRGQQVTLSCSPISGHRSVSWYQQTPGQGLQFLFEYFSETQRNKGNFPGRFSGRQFSNSRSEMNVSTLELGDSALYLCAISLTAGADTQYFGPGTRLTVL.

A few counts support this clonotype. This chain uses TRBV5-1 with TRBJ1-1; no reliable D call. Germline V gene data show CDR1 as SGHRS and CDR2 as YFSETQ. CDR3 length: 16 residues. V was shortened by 0 bases and J by 2 bases, with 14 bases between the two germline ends. The CDR3: CASSLVPGSDNTEAFF. CDR3 nucleotides: TGCGCCAGCAGCTTGGTCCCAGGTTCGGACAACACTGAAGCTTTCTTT.

This clonotype was observed many times. The V and J genes are TRBV28 and TRBJ1-5; no clear D. The CDR3 spans 14 residues. Trimming pared 6 bases from V and 1 base from J, leaving 10 bases between. In germline, CDR1 is MDHEN, CDR2 SYDVKM. Here the CDR3 reads CASRYPMSNQPQHF. DNA for the CDR3: TGTGCCAGCAGATACCCTATGAGCAATCAGCCCCAGCATTTT.